This passage covers 24 T cell receptor beta chains from one sample sequenced in a study of blood T cell repertoires in COVID-19. Produced via immunoSEQ multiplex PCR; TCRdb's table is partial and in-frame only. Of roughly 380,000 clones in the sample, roughly 90% were seen once. Specimen: peripheral blood. The source is a woman between 40 and 50 years old with COVID-19, enrolled during active disease.

The V gene is TRBV6-5, the J gene TRBJ1-6; D unresolved. In germline, CDR1 is MNHEY, CDR2 SVGAGI. V lost 6 bases and J 5 bases, leaving 8 bases between the germline ends. The CDR3 runs 13 residues. For the CDR3, the DNA is TGTGCCAGCAGCACCCGGGATAATTCACCCCTCCACTTT. Residues: CASSTRDNSPLHF.

The chain employs TRBV6-2 or TRBV6-3 and TRBJ1-1, with 7 bases identical to TRBD1. The CDR3 extends over 14 amino acids. The J segment lost 1 base and the V segment lost 6 bases, leaving 5 bases of the junction unmatched. CDR1 and CDR2 (germline): MNHEY, SVGEGT. CDR3 amino acids: CASSGKGANTEAFF. DNA of the CDR3: TGTGCCAGCAGCGGGAAGGGGGCGAACACTGAAGCTTTCTTT.

The chain joins TRBV4-2 to TRBJ1-5, with 9 bases that match TRBD1. The CDR3 contains 17 residues. J gave up 4 bases and V 4 bases, and 11 bases lay outside the gene matches. Germline V gene sequence: CDR1 LGHNA, CDR2 YNFKEQ. DNA for the CDR3: TGTGCCAGCAGCCCAACAGGGGGCTCTCTCTTAAATCAGCCCCAGCATTTT. Amino acids: CASSPTGGSLLNQPQHF.

The chain combines TRBV10-3 with TRBJ2-5; 14 bases fit TRBD2. Germline CDR1 ENHRY, CDR2 SYGVKD. J lost 2 bases, V lost 0 bases, and 8 bases had no gene match. There are 19 residues in the CDR3. CDR3 residues: CAISESTSGRAQGQETQYF. The DNA for the CDR3 is TGTGCCATCAGTGAGTCGACTAGCGGGAGGGCCCAGGGGCAAGAGACCCAGTACTTC.

The chain links TRBV27 to TRBJ1-4; D not resolved. Trimming left V 0 bases short and J 10 bases short, with 12 bases between. Per germline, CDR1 MNHEY and CDR2 SMNVEV (reference sequence). This CDR3 spans 14 amino acids. CDR3 in amino acids: CASSLSQNTGKLFF. The CDR3 DNA reads as TGTGCCAGCAGTTTATCGCAGAATACGGGAAAACTGTTTTTT.

The chain has TRBV18 and TRBJ1-2; unclear D gene. CDR1 KGHSH and CDR2 LQKENI come from the germline V gene. The CDR3 has 13 amino acids. Trimming cost V 6 bases and J 3 bases, with 11 bases left between them. CDR3 sequence reads: CASSPGSYYGYTF. CDR3 coding DNA: TGTGCCAGCTCTCCCGGGTCATACTATGGCTACACCTTC.

This chain connects TRBV7-2 to TRBJ2-1; maybe TRBD2 (5 bases). This CDR3 has 14 residues. Trimming removed 1 base at V and 4 bases at J, with 8 bases between. CDR1 is SGHTA, CDR2 FQGNSA, per germline. The CDR3 DNA reads TGTGCCAGCAGCTTAGAGGAGGTTTACAATGAGCAGTTCTTC. It translates to CASSLEEVYNEQFF.

This clone appeared a single time. The genes are TRBV27 and TRBJ2-7; D is perhaps TRBD1 (6 bases). In germline, CDR1 is MNHEY, CDR2 SMNVEV (reference sequence). The CDR3 consists of 15 residues. Between the trimmed V and J ends, which lost 3 bases and 4 bases, there was a span of 16 bases. The CDR3 loop is CASSFGRGRGYEQYF. The CDR3 DNA reads as TGTGCCAGCAGTTTCGGTCGGGGAAGGGGGTACGAGCAGTACTTC.

The chain employs TRBV6-5 and TRBJ1-5; perhaps TRBD1 as D (5 bases). Germline lookup yields CDR1 MNHEY and CDR2 SVGAGI. CDR3 size: 15 residues. V lost 7 bases to trimming and J lost 6 bases, with 19 bases between them. CDR3 sequence (DNA): TGTGCCAGCACTCGCCCGGGAGGCGGGGGTCAGCCCCAGCATTTT. This encodes CASTRPGGGGQPQHF.

In the case of this clone: Other DNA sequences in this specimen translate into the identical CDR3. CDR3 in amino acids: CASSLGLMNTEAFF. The CDR3, as DNA: TGCGCCAGCAGCTTGGGACTGATGAACACTGAAGCTTTCTTT. The chain combines TRBV5-1 with TRBJ1-1; D is unclear. Germline-derived CDR1 and CDR2 are SGHRS and YFSETQ. The CDR3 sequence is 14 residues long. Trimming stripped 0 bases from V and 0 bases from J, with 6 bases between.

The chain is built from TRBV10-2 and TRBJ2-7, with D perhaps TRBD1 (5 bases). Germline V gene lookup returns CDR1 WSHSY and CDR2 SAAADI. Trimming pared 3 bases from V and 4 bases from J, leaving 13 bases between. CDR3 length: 14 amino acids. CDR3 bases: TGCGCCAGCAGTGATTTAGACAGCAATTACGAGCAGTACTTC. Translation: CASSDLDSNYEQYF.

The chain uses TRBV3-1 (or the pseudogene TRBV3-2) and TRBJ1-5; the D gene is possibly TRBD1 (6 bases). Germline loops: CDR1 LGHDT, CDR2 YNNKEL (reference sequence). Trimming pared 0 bases from V and 11 bases from J, leaving 17 bases between. This CDR3 has 15 residues. CDR3 bases: TGTGCCAGCAGCCAAGATCTGGGGGGGCTTACGACCCAGCATTTT. Its translation: CASSQDLGGLTTQHF.

V is TRBV10-3 and J is TRBJ2-7, with 9 nucleotides matching TRBD2. V was clipped by 4 bases and J by 3 bases; unmatched bases: 7. Germline CDR1 reads ENHRY; CDR2 reads SYGVKD. CDR3 length equals 15 residues. CDR3 in DNA: TGTGCCATCAGTGGGGGCGGGAGGGTCGACTACGAGCAGTACTTC. Protein product: CAISGGGRVDYEQYF.

This clone was recorded a few times. The gene calls are TRBV2 and TRBJ2-7; perhaps TRBD2 as D (6 bases). This CDR3 region has 14 residues. The germline V and J ends were trimmed by 5 bases and 4 bases, with 15 bases remaining between them. Germline values: CDR1 SNHLY, CDR2 FYNNEI. The DNA of the CDR3 is TGTGCCAGCAGTCTCGGGAGAGGGCCATACGAGCAGTACTTC. It codes for CASSLGRGPYEQYF.

The rearrangement joins TRBV7-9 to TRBJ2-3; weak D call: TRBD1 (6 bases). Germline loops: CDR1 SEHNR, CDR2 FQNEAQ (reference sequence). Trimming stripped 4 bases from V and 6 bases from J, with 14 bases between. This CDR3 is built from 14 residues. For the CDR3, the DNA is TGTGCCAGCAGCTGGACGGTCAGGGGCGATACGCAGTATTTT. This encodes CASSWTVRGDTQYF.

This sequence joins TRBV7-2 and TRBJ1-6, with 7 bases lining up with TRBD1. The V and J ends lost 1 base and 10 bases, in that order; junction bases with no gene match: 4. This CDR3 is built from 14 residues. Germline V gene sequence: CDR1 SGHTA, CDR2 FQGNSA. The DNA for the CDR3 is TGTGCCAGCAGCTTAGTGACAGGGAGGTCACCCCTCCACTTT. This encodes CASSLVTGRSPLHF.

The gene calls are TRBV30 and TRBJ1-1, with D uncertain. The CDR3 runs 13 residues. V shed 3 bases and J shed 11 bases, with 19 bases lying between them. Looked up from germline, CDR1 is GTSNPN and CDR2 is SVGIG (reference sequence). The CDR3 loop reads CAWSSSTKTGAFF. CDR3 DNA: TGTGCCTGGAGCTCATCGACGAAAACCGGGGCTTTCTTT.

This clone was seen once. V and J are TRBV15 and TRBJ2-1; maybe TRBD2 (5 bases). This CDR3 spans 15 amino acids. Germline CDR1 reads LNHNV; CDR2 reads YYDKDF (reference sequence). Trimming pared 4 bases from V and 4 bases from J, leaving 14 bases between. The CDR3 spells CATSNREGLYNEQFF. In nucleotides, the CDR3 is TGTGCCACCAGCAACCGGGAAGGGCTGTACAATGAGCAGTTCTTC. The whole variable domain, remainder taken from reference TRBV15 and TRBJ2-1, is DAMVIQNPRYQVTQFGKPVTLSCSQTLNHNVMYWYQQKSSQAPKLLFHYYDKDFNNEADTPDNFQSRRPNTSFCFLDIRSPGLGDTAMYLCATSNREGLYNEQFFGPGTRLTVL.

V is TRBV5-4 and J is TRBJ1-1; 11 bases are shared with TRBD1. With V trimmed by 3 bases and J by 1 base, 8 bases remained unmatched. The CDR3 loop spans 17 amino acids. Germline V gene data show CDR1 as SGHNT and CDR2 as YYREEE (reference sequence). The CDR3 DNA follows: TGTGCCAGCAGCTCCCCGGGACAGGGGGGACCGAACACTGAAGCTTTCTTT. Encoded protein: CASSSPGQGGPNTEAFF.

The rearrangement joins TRBV18 to TRBJ1-1; D is undetermined. CDR3 length: 14 amino acids. Germline V gene data show CDR1 as KGHSH and CDR2 as LQKENI. Trimming removed 4 bases from V and 2 bases from J, with 11 bases in between. The CDR3 DNA reads as TGTGCCAGCTCACAACCGGGCCGCAACACTGAAGCTTTCTTT. It specifies CASSQPGRNTEAFF.

The chain couples TRBV11-3 to TRBJ2-2, with 7 positions matching TRBD1. CDR3 size: 15 residues. The germline gives CDR1 SGHNT, CDR2 YENEEA. The ends lost 4 bases at V and 0 bases at J; junction bases unmatched: 2. CDR3 sequence (DNA): TGTGCCAGCAGCTCCGGGACAGCGAACACCGGGGAGCTGTTTTTT. Translating gives CASSSGTANTGELFF.

The chain couples TRBV6-5 to TRBJ1-5; D gene uncertain. CDR3 length: 13 amino acids. Germline-derived CDR1 and CDR2 are MNHEY and SVGAGI. V lost 3 bases and J 6 bases, leaving 9 bases between the germline ends. CDR3 protein: CASSYLGGQPQHF. CDR3 bases: TGTGCCAGCAGTTATCTTGGAGGTCAGCCCCAGCATTTT.

V and J are TRBV4-3 and TRBJ1-3; D unclear. V was trimmed by 1 base and J by 0 bases, leaving 7 bases between them. The V gene's germline CDR1 is LGHNA and CDR2 YSLEER. The CDR3 extends over 15 amino acids. The CDR3 bases are TGCGCCAGCAGCCAAGTCCCGGGCTCTGGAAACACCATATATTTT. As protein: CASSQVPGSGNTIYF.

J is TRBJ1-1 and V is TRBV18; D perhaps matches TRBD1 (6 bases). CDR1 KGHSH and CDR2 LQKENI come from the germline V gene. CDR3 length equals 13 residues. V lost 9 bases and J lost 4, with 15 bases in between. The CDR3 coding sequence is TGTGCCAGTCTACAGGGAAGAAGCACTGAAGCTTTCTTT. This sequence encodes CASLQGRSTEAFF.